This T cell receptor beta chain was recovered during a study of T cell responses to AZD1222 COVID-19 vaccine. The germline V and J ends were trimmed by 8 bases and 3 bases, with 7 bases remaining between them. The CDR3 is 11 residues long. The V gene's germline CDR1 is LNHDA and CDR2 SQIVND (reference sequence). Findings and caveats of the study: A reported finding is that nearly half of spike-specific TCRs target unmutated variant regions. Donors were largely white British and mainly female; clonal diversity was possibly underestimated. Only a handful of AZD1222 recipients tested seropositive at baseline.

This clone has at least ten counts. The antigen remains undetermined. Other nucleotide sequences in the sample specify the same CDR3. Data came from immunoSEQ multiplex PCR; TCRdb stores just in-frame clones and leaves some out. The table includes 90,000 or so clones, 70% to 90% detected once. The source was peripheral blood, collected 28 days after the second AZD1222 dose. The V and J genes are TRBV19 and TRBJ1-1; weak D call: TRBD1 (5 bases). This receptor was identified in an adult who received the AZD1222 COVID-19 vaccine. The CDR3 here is CASPGYTEAFF. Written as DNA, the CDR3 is TGTGCCAGTCCAGGGTACACTGAAGCTTTCTTT.